A selection of T cell receptor beta chains follows, all from one sample in a study of T-cell memory formation after mild COVID-19. TCRdb recomputed calls from the 5' RACE reads with MiXCR, one row per CDR3 protein. The data show around 300,000 distinct CDR3 sequences, with roughly 15% seen just once and about 20% held by the top ten. Sequencing was carried out using PBMCs or a T cell subset sorted from them (not recorded which). The receptor set was obtained from a man aged 18 to 35 who had mild COVID-19 (a few samples of this study predate the infection). Cell type and time point are not known. The CDR3 runs from the conserved cysteine through the conserved F or W. The order of the fields is J gene, clone size, D gene, V gene, CDR3 DNA, CDR3 protein. The D gene is left open where the match is weak. Size is stated for part of the rows, as once, few or many counts, or as a class when the clone is expanded.

J: TRBJ1-1
size: -
D: -
V: TRBV6-2/TRBV6-3
DNA: TGTGCCAGCACGCGGGGTATGAACACTGAAGCTTTCTTT
CDR3: CASTRGMNTEAFF

J: TRBJ2-7
size: few
D: -
V: TRBV6-5
DNA: TGTGCCAGCAGTGCGGGGACCCCCTACGAGCAGTACTTC
CDR3: CASSAGTPYEQYF

J: TRBJ1-3
size: -
D: TRBD1
V: TRBV7-6
DNA: TGTGCCAGCAGCGCACAGGGGCCGCCTGGAAACACCATATATTTT
CDR3: CASSAQGPPGNTIYF

J: TRBJ1-1
size: -
D: TRBD1
V: TRBV9
DNA: TGTGCCAGCAGCGTAGTCCGGTTAGGGACAGGGGGCACTGAAGCTTTCTTT
CDR3: CASSVVRLGTGGTEAFF

J: TRBJ1-1
size: once
D: -
V: TRBV19
DNA: TGTGCCAGTAGTTCGACAGGTGCCTCTTCACTGGGAGCTTTCTTT
CDR3: CASSSTGASSLGAFF

J: TRBJ1-2
size: -
D: TRBD1
V: TRBV27
DNA: TGTGCCAGCAGCGGGACAGGGGGACGCTATGGCTACACCTTC
CDR3: CASSGTGGRYGYTF

J: TRBJ2-5
size: -
D: -
V: TRBV25-1
DNA: TGTGCCAGCAGTGAATGGCGGGAACAAGAGACCCAGTACTTC
CDR3: CASSEWREQETQYF

J: TRBJ2-2
size: -
D: -
V: TRBV28
DNA: TGTGCCAGCAGTTCTCCTCCCATCACCGGGGAGCTGTTTTTT
CDR3: CASSSPPITGELFF

J: TRBJ2-2
size: -
D: TRBD1
V: TRBV19
DNA: TGTGCCAGTAGTACAAGACAGGGGTTCACCGGGGAGCTGTTTTTT
CDR3: CASSTRQGFTGELFF

J: TRBJ2-1
size: many
D: -
V: TRBV7-2
DNA: TGTGCCAGCAGCTTATTGCTAGGGGGTCCCTACAATGAGCAGTTCTTC
CDR3: CASSLLLGGPYNEQFF

J: TRBJ1-2
size: many
D: TRBD1
V: TRBV20-1
DNA: TGCAGTGCGCCGACAGGGACAGATGGCTACACCTTC
CDR3: CSAPTGTDGYTF

J: TRBJ1-2
size: -
D: TRBD1
V: TRBV7-9
DNA: TGTGCCAGCAGCAACGGACAGGGGGCGTCTGGCTACACCTTC
CDR3: CASSNGQGASGYTF

J: TRBJ2-2
size: -
D: -
V: TRBV9
DNA: TGTGCCAGCAGCGTAGTAGGGGTTTCCGCCGGGGAGCTGTTTTTT
CDR3: CASSVVGVSAGELFF

J: TRBJ2-2
size: many
D: -
V: TRBV28
DNA: TGTGCCAGCATGGGCAGCCTGCTCACCGGGGAGCTGTTTTTT
CDR3: CASMGSLLTGELFF

J: TRBJ2-1
size: -
D: TRBD1
V: TRBV10-1
DNA: TGCGCCAGCAGTGGGACAGGGTACCCCTACAATGAGCAGTTCTTC
CDR3: CASSGTGYPYNEQFF

J: TRBJ1-1
size: -
D: TRBD1
V: TRBV4-1
DNA: TGCGCCAGCAGCCGACCACAGGGGTCGGACACTGAAGCTTTCTTT
CDR3: CASSRPQGSDTEAFF

J: TRBJ1-5
size: few
D: TRBD1
V: TRBV7-6
DNA: TGTGCCAGCAGCGACGGGACAGCCGGCAGGCCCCAGCATTTT
CDR3: CASSDGTAGRPQHF

J: TRBJ2-1
size: few
D: -
V: TRBV5-5
DNA: TGTGCCAGCAGCTTACAGGCTAGCTCCTACAATGAGCAGTTCTTC
CDR3: CASSLQASSYNEQFF

J: TRBJ1-1
size: -
D: -
V: TRBV24-1
DNA: TGTGCCACCAGTCGGGGCTCCGCCACTGAAGCTTTCTTT
CDR3: CATSRGSATEAFF

J: TRBJ1-5
size: -
D: TRBD1
V: TRBV5-1
DNA: TGCGCCAGCAGCACCGGACAGGGGGATCAGCCCCAGCATTTT
CDR3: CASSTGQGDQPQHF

J: TRBJ1-3
size: few
D: -
V: TRBV12-3/TRBV12-4
DNA: TGTGCCAGCTTACCCTCTGGAAACACCATATATTTT
CDR3: CASLPSGNTIYF

J: TRBJ1-1
size: many
D: -
V: TRBV20-1
DNA: TGCAGTGCTAGAGTCCAGGGTGAAGCTTTCTTT
CDR3: CSARVQGEAFF

J: TRBJ2-2
size: few
D: -
V: TRBV5-1
DNA: TGCGCCAGCAGCCTGGGTCCACGATCGAACACCGGGGAGCTGTTTTTT
CDR3: CASSLGPRSNTGELFF

J: TRBJ2-2
size: -
D: -
V: TRBV20-1
DNA: TGCAGTGCTAGGGTCAATACCGGGGAGCTGTTTTTT
CDR3: CSARVNTGELFF

J: TRBJ1-2
size: -
D: -
V: TRBV7-9
DNA: TGTGCCAGCAGCCGAGAACAGTTAGCTAACTATGGCTACACCTTC
CDR3: CASSREQLANYGYTF

J: TRBJ2-4
size: few
D: TRBD2
V: TRBV7-2
DNA: TGTGCCAGCAGCACCCTCGGGGGGTTCCTCTTGAACATTCAGTACTTC
CDR3: CASSTLGGFLLNIQYF

J: TRBJ2-6
size: few
D: TRBD1
V: TRBV10-2
DNA: TGCGCCAGCAGTGCAATAACAGGGGGCGGCCCTGGGGCCAACGTCCTGACTTTC
CDR3: CASSAITGGGPGANVLTF

J: TRBJ2-4
size: few
D: -
V: TRBV4-3
DNA: TGCGCCAGCAGCCAAGAAGGGGGGCGGTATGGCATTCAGTACTTC
CDR3: CASSQEGGRYGIQYF

J: TRBJ2-5
size: many
D: TRBD1
V: TRBV20-1
DNA: TGCAGTGGCATAGACAGGGGTCGGGAGACCCAGTACTTC
CDR3: CSGIDRGRETQYF

J: TRBJ2-3
size: -
D: TRBD2
V: TRBV2
DNA: TGTGCCAGCGGGCGGGGGGGCCGGTGGGAGTCAGATACGCAGTATTTT
CDR3: CASGRGGRWESDTQYF

J: TRBJ1-2
size: -
D: -
V: TRBV3-1
DNA: TGTGCCAGCAGCCCCGGACGCTATGGCTACACCTTC
CDR3: CASSPGRYGYTF

J: TRBJ2-1
size: -
D: TRBD2
V: TRBV9
DNA: TGTGCCAGCAGCGACTGGAGAGGGACTAGGGCCGGGAATGAGCAGTTCTTC
CDR3: CASSDWRGTRAGNEQFF

J: TRBJ2-7
size: few
D: -
V: TRBV12-3/TRBV12-4
DNA: TGTGCCAGCAGTTTCACCGGGGACCCCCGGGCCGAGCAGTACTTC
CDR3: CASSFTGDPRAEQYF

J: TRBJ1-1
size: -
D: -
V: TRBV11-2
DNA: TGTGCCAGCAGCTTTAGCCCGGCGAACACTGAAGCTTTCTTT
CDR3: CASSFSPANTEAFF

J: TRBJ2-2
size: -
D: -
V: TRBV7-2
DNA: TGTGCCAGCAGCCGCAGGTTCGCGAACACCGGGGAGCTGTTTTTT
CDR3: CASSRRFANTGELFF

J: TRBJ1-2
size: -
D: -
V: TRBV4-3
DNA: TGCGCCAGCAGCCAAGATGGGAAGTCCTATGGCTACACCTTC
CDR3: CASSQDGKSYGYTF

J: TRBJ2-1
size: -
D: -
V: TRBV12-3/TRBV12-4
DNA: TGTGCCAGCATAGCGTTGGGGGAGCAGTTCTTC
CDR3: CASIALGEQFF

J: TRBJ1-6
size: -
D: -
V: TRBV28
DNA: TGTGCCAGCAGTTTAAGCGGACGGGGACCCCCCCTCCACTTT
CDR3: CASSLSGRGPPLHF

J: TRBJ2-3
size: -
D: TRBD1
V: TRBV5-1
DNA: TGCGCCAGCAGCCTCGACAGGGTCCCCCAAGATACGCAGTATTTT
CDR3: CASSLDRVPQDTQYF

J: TRBJ1-6
size: -
D: TRBD1
V: TRBV10-1
DNA: TGCGCCAGCAGTGAGTCTAGACAGGGAAGATCACCCCTCCACTTT
CDR3: CASSESRQGRSPLHF